These 4 T cell receptor beta chains came from one sample sequenced in a study of T cells expressing NK-cell markers. TCRdb re-called the 5' RACE reads; one entry per CDR3 protein, DNA not given. The specimen's table records a few hundred thousand distinct CDR3 sequences. The sequencing sample was made of blood T cells: a sorted CD56 or NKG2C T cell subset, CD4+ or CD8+ T cells, or bulk PBMC T cells (not recorded which). These receptors were obtained from a man aged 18 to 70 in good health.

The gene calls are TRBV5-1 and TRBJ2-7; TCRdb proposes TRBD2, but this gene call is untestable without DNA. The CDR3 runs 16 residues. Looked up from germline, CDR1 is SGHRS and CDR2 is YFSETQ. This CDR3 is CASSYRVSDQAYEQYF.

V and J are TRBV7-9 and TRBJ2-7; TCRdb calls TRBD2, which cannot be checked without DNA. CDR1 and CDR2 (germline): SEHNR, FQNEAQ (reference sequence). CDR3 length: 14 residues. The CDR3 loop is CASSSDSGGYEQYF.

The CDR3 loop reads CASSLNNYEQYF. The chain couples TRBV5-4 to TRBJ2-7. The V gene's germline CDR1 is SGHNT and CDR2 YYREEE (reference sequence). The CDR3 length is 12 residues.

V is TRBV12-3 or TRBV12-4 and J is TRBJ2-2. The CDR3 totals 14 residues. The CDR3 region is CASSFGSTTGELFF.